The clone carrying this T cell receptor beta chain has ten or more counts. This specimen comes from a study of T-cell reconstitution after alpha-beta-depleted transplantation in children. V was pared by 8 bases and J by 8 bases, with 22 bases between. The CDR3 is 15 amino acids. Germline CDR1 is ENHRY and CDR2 is SYGVKD. The library targeted TCRbeta and was prepared with unique molecular identifiers. TCRdb used MiXCR to reprocess the PCR reads, holding one entry per CDR3 protein. The table records more than 400,000 distinct CDR3 sequences, roughly two fifths of them present only once. The TCR sequence derives from a girl aged 2-10 years with aplastic anemia, due to receive a stem cell transplant. The specimen was PBMCs, collected before TCRalphabeta/CD19-depleted stem cell transplant. The chain couples TRBV10-3 to TRBJ2-1, with D perhaps TRBD1 or TRBD2 (5 bases each). For the CDR3, the DNA is TGTGCCATCGGGGGTGGGGGAACCTCCGATTATGAGCAGTTCTTC. Translation: CAIGGGGTSDYEQFF.